The entry below gives a single TCR beta chain sequence along with its context. This entry comes from a study of blood T cell repertoires in COVID-19. Looked up from germline, CDR1 is SGHRS and CDR2 is YFSETQ. V lost 1 base to trimming and J lost 0 bases; unmatched junction nucleotides: 8. The CDR3 is made up of 17 amino acids. In the authors' workflow: Estimates of nucleated cell counts were drawn from the amplification of reference gene primers. Assay used: immunoSEQ multiplex PCR; TCRdb lists only in-frame clones, some missing. That table furnishes V, J and clone size, whereas the DNA furnished D and trimming. The table includes roughly 400,000 clones, over 75% detected once. The cohort comprised adults aged 18 to 89 years residing in some 24 US areas. Grouping used clinical history reported by participants in a survey and questionnaire.

Material for sequencing was PBMCs or T cells enriched from blood (not recorded which). The receptor was isolated from a woman in her thirties or forties with acute COVID-19. This chain joins TRBV5-1 and TRBJ2-3, with 7 bases lining up with TRBD2. CDR3 amino acids: CASSLRLGRGSTDTQYF. The CDR3 nucleotides read TGCGCCAGCAGCTTGAGGCTGGGGCGGGGGAGCACAGATACGCAGTATTTT.